The rows below give T cell receptor beta chains drawn from one sample of a study of blood T cell repertoires in COVID-19. Clones were read by immunoSEQ multiplex PCR, and TCRdb kept only the in-frame ones, dropping some. The data contain 300,000 to 350,000 clones, 80% to 90% of them seen just once; the ten biggest clones take up roughly a tenth. The sequenced sample consisted of peripheral blood. The receptors stem from a young man with COVID-19, enrolled during active disease. Both conserved end residues are part of each CDR3.

v_call	j_call	cdr3_aa
TRBV18	TRBJ1-2	CASSPPATNYGYTF
TRBV28	TRBJ2-1	CASRRLAGGANEQFF
TRBV15	TRBJ1-4	CATSRDGMDNEKLFF
TRBV7-9	TRBJ1-3	CASSSGGNTIYF
TRBV5-1	TRBJ2-4	CASSLQGSNIQYF
TRBV7-8	TRBJ2-5	CASSLLGTRETQYF
TRBV10-3	TRBJ1-2	CAINFDRDSGGYTF
TRBV28	TRBJ1-2	CASSPQRSRGGYTF
TRBV30	TRBJ2-3	CAGIRWGGTTDTQYF
TRBV9	TRBJ2-3	CASSKGDTSSTDTQYF
TRBV6-1	TRBJ1-1	CASSEDTHMNTEAFF